These T cell receptor beta chains were read from a single sample in a study of T cells in Graves' hyperthyroidism and ophthalmopathy. TCRdb passed the multiplex PCR reads through MiXCR, listing each CDR3 protein once. The data contain hundreds of thousands of distinct CDR3 sequences, approximately 20% of them singletons. Sequenced material: blood. The receptors originated from a woman in her late teens or twenties with Graves' hyperthyroidism. Both conserved end residues are part of each CDR3. Each record gives: CDR3 protein, CDR3 DNA, clone size, J gene, D gene, V gene. A D gene is named only where the DNA matches it firmly. For some rows the clone size is stated as once, few or many, or as a class when expanded; others skip it.

CDR3 protein: CASSPLSGELFF
CDR3 DNA: TGTGCCAGCAGCCCCCTTTCCGGGGAGCTGTTTTTT
clone size: many
J gene: TRBJ2-2
D gene: NA
V gene: TRBV11-3

CDR3 protein: CASSDPTGDTGDAFF
CDR3 DNA: TGTGCCAGCAGTGACCCGACGGGCGATACAGGAGACGCTTTCTTT
clone size: NA
J gene: TRBJ1-1
D gene: NA
V gene: TRBV6-4

CDR3 protein: CASSVQWIDEQYF
CDR3 DNA: TGCGCCAGCAGTGTGCAGTGGATCGACGAGCAGTACTTC
clone size: many
J gene: TRBJ2-7
D gene: NA
V gene: TRBV10-2

CDR3 protein: CASSSFKPTGNSSYEQYF
CDR3 DNA: TGTGCCAGCAGCTCGTTTAAACCGACAGGGAATAGCTCCTACGAGCAGTACTTC
clone size: NA
J gene: TRBJ2-7
D gene: TRBD1
V gene: TRBV7-6

CDR3 protein: CASSLRPAGGQPQHF
CDR3 DNA: TGTGCCAGCAGTTTACGGCCCGCCGGGGGACAGCCCCAGCATTTT
clone size: many
J gene: TRBJ1-5
D gene: NA
V gene: TRBV6-5

CDR3 protein: CASSPPGAHGAFF
CDR3 DNA: TGTGCCAGCAGTCCCCCGGGGGCCCACGGGGCTTTCTTT
clone size: NA
J gene: TRBJ1-1
D gene: NA
V gene: TRBV12-3/TRBV12-4

CDR3 protein: CSATGVGEQYF
CDR3 DNA: TGCAGTGCTACGGGAGTAGGAGAGCAGTACTTC
clone size: NA
J gene: TRBJ2-7
D gene: NA
V gene: TRBV20-1

CDR3 protein: CASSGGFGQSQMNTEAFF
CDR3 DNA: TGTGCCAGTAGTGGAGGATTCGGACAGTCCCAAATGAACACTGAAGCTTTCTTT
clone size: NA
J gene: TRBJ1-1
D gene: NA
V gene: TRBV19

CDR3 protein: CSAGQPQHF
CDR3 DNA: TGCAGTGCTGGTCAGCCCCAGCATTTT
clone size: many
J gene: TRBJ1-5
D gene: NA
V gene: TRBV20-1

CDR3 protein: CSATTVMNTEAFF
CDR3 DNA: TGCAGTGCCACGACAGTGATGAACACTGAAGCTTTCTTT
clone size: many
J gene: TRBJ1-1
D gene: NA
V gene: TRBV20-1

CDR3 protein: CSARRNRGSYEQYF
CDR3 DNA: TGCAGTGCTAGGAGAAACAGGGGCTCCTACGAGCAGTACTTC
clone size: many
J gene: TRBJ2-7
D gene: TRBD1
V gene: TRBV20-1

CDR3 protein: CASSLGHGDTEAFF
CDR3 DNA: TGCGCCAGCAGCTTGGGGCACGGGGACACTGAAGCTTTCTTT
clone size: many
J gene: TRBJ1-1
D gene: NA
V gene: TRBV5-1

CDR3 protein: CASNLFGEGFPENIKYF
CDR3 DNA: TGTGCCAGCAACCTATTTGGAGAGGGGTTCCCAGAGAACATTAAGTACTTC
clone size: NA
J gene: TRBJ2-4
D gene: NA
V gene: TRBV5-6

CDR3 protein: CASGHRGGDTEAFF
CDR3 DNA: TGTGCCAGCGGCCACAGGGGGGGAGACACTGAAGCTTTCTTT
clone size: many
J gene: TRBJ1-1
D gene: TRBD1
V gene: TRBV2

CDR3 protein: CATSREGEYGYTF
CDR3 DNA: TGTGCCACCAGCAGAGAAGGGGAGTATGGCTACACCTTC
clone size: many
J gene: TRBJ1-2
D gene: NA
V gene: TRBV15

CDR3 protein: CASSPSYGEQYF
CDR3 DNA: TGTGCCAGCAGTCCTAGTTACGGCGAGCAGTACTTC
clone size: many
J gene: TRBJ2-7
D gene: NA
V gene: TRBV28

CDR3 protein: CSARVAGGPNQETQYF
CDR3 DNA: TGCAGTGCTAGAGTAGCGGGGGGCCCTAACCAAGAGACCCAGTACTTC
clone size: many
J gene: TRBJ2-5
D gene: TRBD2
V gene: TRBV20-1

CDR3 protein: CSARGEGAREQYF
CDR3 DNA: TGCAGTGCTAGAGGAGAGGGGGCGCGGGAGCAGTACTTC
clone size: many
J gene: TRBJ2-7
D gene: TRBD1
V gene: TRBV20-1

CDR3 protein: CASSLGTGPQEQYF
CDR3 DNA: TGTGCCAGCAGCCTCGGGACAGGTCCCCAGGAGCAGTACTTC
clone size: few
J gene: TRBJ2-7
D gene: TRBD1
V gene: TRBV11-2

CDR3 protein: CATEDGQGEQYF
CDR3 DNA: TGTGCCACCGAGGACGGACAGGGGGAGCAGTACTTC
clone size: many
J gene: TRBJ2-7
D gene: TRBD1
V gene: TRBV24-1

CDR3 protein: CASSLGPGRYTF
CDR3 DNA: TGTGCCAGCAGCTTAGGTCCGGGACGCTACACCTTC
clone size: many
J gene: TRBJ1-2
D gene: NA
V gene: TRBV13

CDR3 protein: CASRGKGLNTEAFF
CDR3 DNA: TGTGCCAGCAGGGGGAAGGGGCTGAACACTGAAGCTTTCTTT
clone size: NA
J gene: TRBJ1-1
D gene: NA
V gene: TRBV6-1

CDR3 protein: CASSSKFSGDRANYGYTF
CDR3 DNA: TGTGCCAGCAGCTCAAAATTTTCTGGGGACAGAGCTAACTATGGCTACACCTTC
clone size: few
J gene: TRBJ1-2
D gene: TRBD1
V gene: TRBV11-2

CDR3 protein: CASSLGGGAVWEETQYF
CDR3 DNA: TGCGCCAGCAGCTTGGGCGGGGGGGCCGTATGGGAAGAGACCCAGTACTTC
clone size: many
J gene: TRBJ2-5
D gene: TRBD2
V gene: TRBV5-1

CDR3 protein: CATSDTFYEQYF
CDR3 DNA: TGTGCCACCTCAGACACTTTCTACGAGCAGTACTTC
clone size: NA
J gene: TRBJ2-7
D gene: NA
V gene: TRBV6-1

CDR3 protein: CASSVGTGPEAFF
CDR3 DNA: TGTGCCAGCAGCGTAGGGACAGGACCCGAAGCTTTCTTT
clone size: few
J gene: TRBJ1-1
D gene: TRBD1
V gene: TRBV9

CDR3 protein: CSASEGPTIGELFF
CDR3 DNA: TGCAGTGCCAGTGAGGGGCCGACGATCGGGGAGCTGTTTTTT
clone size: many
J gene: TRBJ2-2
D gene: NA
V gene: TRBV20-1

CDR3 protein: CASSFAASPYEQYF
CDR3 DNA: TGTGCCAGCAGCTTTGCGGCCAGCCCCTACGAGCAGTACTTC
clone size: many
J gene: TRBJ2-7
D gene: NA
V gene: TRBV11-2

CDR3 protein: CASSQTGGYSNQPQHF
CDR3 DNA: TGCGCCAGCAGCCAGACAGGGGGCTATAGCAATCAGCCCCAGCATTTT
clone size: few
J gene: TRBJ1-5
D gene: TRBD1
V gene: TRBV4-1

CDR3 protein: CASSPVPTPDGYTF
CDR3 DNA: TGTGCCAGCTCACCAGTTCCCACCCCGGATGGCTACACCTTC
clone size: NA
J gene: TRBJ1-2
D gene: NA
V gene: TRBV18

CDR3 protein: CSAEGWDTEAFF
CDR3 DNA: TGCAGTGCGGAGGGTTGGGACACTGAAGCTTTCTTT
clone size: NA
J gene: TRBJ1-1
D gene: NA
V gene: TRBV20-1

CDR3 protein: CASSFGWNTEAFF
CDR3 DNA: TGTGCCAGCAGCTTCGGCTGGAACACTGAAGCTTTCTTT
clone size: many
J gene: TRBJ1-1
D gene: NA
V gene: TRBV7-9

CDR3 protein: CASSLSGQGFNEQYF
CDR3 DNA: TGCGCCAGCAGCTTGTCGGGACAGGGGTTCAACGAGCAGTACTTC
clone size: NA
J gene: TRBJ2-7
D gene: TRBD1
V gene: TRBV5-1

CDR3 protein: CASTTGPSGYEQYF
CDR3 DNA: TGTGCCAGCACCACCGGGCCGTCAGGGTACGAGCAGTACTTC
clone size: many
J gene: TRBJ2-7
D gene: NA
V gene: TRBV12-3/TRBV12-4

CDR3 protein: CSAREGAGVYEQYF
CDR3 DNA: TGCAGTGCTAGAGAGGGGGCCGGGGTCTACGAGCAGTACTTC
clone size: many
J gene: TRBJ2-7
D gene: NA
V gene: TRBV20-1

CDR3 protein: CSVPWGGRKETQYF
CDR3 DNA: TGCAGCGTTCCCTGGGGCGGGCGAAAAGAGACCCAGTACTTC
clone size: many
J gene: TRBJ2-5
D gene: NA
V gene: TRBV29-1

CDR3 protein: CASSLTGLETEAFF
CDR3 DNA: TGTGCCAGCAGCTTAACGGGCTTGGAGACTGAAGCTTTCTTT
clone size: many
J gene: TRBJ1-1
D gene: NA
V gene: TRBV11-1

CDR3 protein: CASSLMRTGNGYTF
CDR3 DNA: TGTGCCAGCAGTTTAATGAGGACAGGGAATGGCTACACCTTC
clone size: many
J gene: TRBJ1-2
D gene: TRBD1
V gene: TRBV27

CDR3 protein: CASTPDRGVEQYF
CDR3 DNA: TGTGCCAGCACCCCTGACAGGGGAGTGGAGCAGTACTTC
clone size: many
J gene: TRBJ2-7
D gene: TRBD1
V gene: TRBV2

CDR3 protein: CASSYSGGRYTF
CDR3 DNA: TGTGCCAGCAGTTACTCGGGCGGCCGCTACACCTTC
clone size: many
J gene: TRBJ1-2
D gene: NA
V gene: TRBV6-5

CDR3 protein: CASNLLALGRSPLHF
CDR3 DNA: TGTGCCAGCAATTTACTCGCTCTGGGGCGCTCACCCCTCCACTTT
clone size: NA
J gene: TRBJ1-6
D gene: NA
V gene: TRBV6-5

CDR3 protein: CATSRGGDRVSYEQYF
CDR3 DNA: TGTGCCACCAGCAGAGGTGGGGACAGGGTCTCCTACGAGCAGTACTTC
clone size: many
J gene: TRBJ2-7
D gene: TRBD1
V gene: TRBV15

CDR3 protein: CASSRGVDSQETQYF
CDR3 DNA: TGCGCCAGCAGCCGAGGAGTAGACAGCCAAGAGACCCAGTACTTC
clone size: many
J gene: TRBJ2-5
D gene: NA
V gene: TRBV4-1

CDR3 protein: CSARDSYEQYF
CDR3 DNA: TGCAGTGCTAGAGACAGTTACGAGCAGTACTTC
clone size: many
J gene: TRBJ2-7
D gene: NA
V gene: TRBV20-1

CDR3 protein: CASPSQGIRRETQYF
CDR3 DNA: TGTGCCAGCCCCTCCCAGGGGATTAGGCGTGAGACCCAGTACTTC
clone size: many
J gene: TRBJ2-5
D gene: NA
V gene: TRBV27

CDR3 protein: CAWSRQLTGELFF
CDR3 DNA: TGTGCCTGGAGTCGACAGCTTACCGGGGAGCTGTTTTTT
clone size: NA
J gene: TRBJ2-2
D gene: NA
V gene: TRBV30

CDR3 protein: CASSLGQRATEAFF
CDR3 DNA: TGCGCCAGCAGCTTGGGCCAGAGGGCCACTGAAGCTTTCTTT
clone size: many
J gene: TRBJ1-1
D gene: NA
V gene: TRBV5-1

CDR3 protein: CASSSGTSGSHEQYF
CDR3 DNA: TGTGCCAGCAGTTCCGGGACTAGCGGGTCGCACGAGCAGTACTTC
clone size: NA
J gene: TRBJ2-7
D gene: TRBD2
V gene: TRBV28

CDR3 protein: CASSYSPTHYSGNTIYF
CDR3 DNA: TGTGCCAGCAGTTACTCCCCCACGCATTACTCTGGAAACACCATATATTTT
clone size: many
J gene: TRBJ1-3
D gene: NA
V gene: TRBV6-5